A single sample gave rise to the 14 T cell receptor beta chains below, sequenced in a study of T cells in Graves' hyperthyroidism and ophthalmopathy. Amplification yielded TCR beta CDR3 regions, with RNA transcripts as the source. The HTBI primer set drove a first-round RT-PCR of the TCR CDR3. MiXCR, applied by TCRdb to the multiplex PCR reads, yields one record per CDR3 protein. The sample yields 560,000 or so distinct CDR3 sequences, just under 20% seen once. Sequenced: blood. All receptors come from a man in his forties with Graves' ophthalmopathy.

Many counts were recorded for this clonotype. The V and J genes are TRBV6-5 and TRBJ2-2, with 9 bases that match TRBD2. Germline CDR1 reads MNHEY; CDR2 reads SVGAGI. Unmatched junction bases numbered 7, after V lost 2 bases and J lost 6 bases. The CDR3 runs 16 residues. CDR3 sequence (DNA): TGTGCCAGCAGTTACCCGCTAGCGGGACGGGCCGGGGAGCTGTTTTTT. Translating gives CASSYPLAGRAGELFF.

This clonotype was counted between two and nine times. In DNA form, the CDR3 reads TGCAGCGTTGTGAAGGCAGGGCCTAGCGAGCAGTACTTC. This sequence encodes CSVVKAGPSEQYF. The chain has TRBV29-1 and TRBJ2-7; maybe TRBD1 (5 bases). Trimming took off 4 bases at V and 6 bases at J, with 16 bases between the two ends. CDR3 length: 13 amino acids. CDR1 and CDR2 (germline): SQVTM, ANQGSEA.

The sample holds a few counts of this clonotype. The rearrangement links TRBV6-2 or TRBV6-3 to TRBJ2-1; D call uncertain. V was trimmed by 5 bases and J by 2 bases, leaving 19 bases between them. Germline lookup yields CDR1 MNHEY and CDR2 SVGEGT. CDR3 length: 17 amino acids. CDR3 residues: CASSAYITRIPYNEQFF. In DNA form, the CDR3 reads TGTGCCAGCAGTGCTTACATCACGAGAATACCCTACAATGAGCAGTTCTTC.

The chain has TRBV14 and TRBJ2-3; 7 bases fit TRBD2. The CDR3 spans 16 residues. V trimming: 4 bases; J trimming: 3 bases; junction bases outside the gene matches: 10. Germline assignment: CDR1 SGHDN and CDR2 FVKESK. CDR3 DNA: TGTGCCAGCAGCCTCGGGAGCGGGATAGGGACAGATACGCAGTATTTT. It codes for CASSLGSGIGTDTQYF.

In this sample, this clonotype turned up a few times. The rearrangement uses TRBV6-1 and TRBJ1-5; TRBD1 might be the D (5 bases). Germline V gene lookup returns CDR1 MNHNS and CDR2 SASEGT. The CDR3 extends over 16 amino acids. The ends were cut back, 6 bases at V and 10 bases at J, with 25 bases in the middle. CDR3 nucleotides: TGTGCCAGCAGACTCTCCGGGGGTCTCCTTATCAAACCCCAGCATTTT. This translates into CASRLSGGLLIKPQHF.

The rearrangement joins TRBV5-1 to TRBJ2-5; perhaps TRBD2 as D (5 bases). The CDR3 is 15 amino acids. CDR1 and CDR2 (germline): SGHRS, YFSETQ. Trimming removed 4 bases from V and 5 bases from J, with 18 bases in between. In DNA, the CDR3 is TGCGCCAGCAGCCCGAGCGGTCTGTTACGGGAGACCCAGTACTTC. It specifies CASSPSGLLRETQYF.

This chain joins TRBV2 and TRBJ2-6, with 9 bases fitting TRBD1. V was pared by 6 bases and J by 4 bases, with 7 bases of the junction left unmatched. This CDR3 is built from 16 residues. The germline gives CDR1 SNHLY, CDR2 FYNNEI. CDR3 nucleotides: TGTGCCAGCAGAGGGACAGGGCTTGAGGGGGCCAACGTCCTGACTTTC. The encoded protein is CASRGTGLEGANVLTF.

The chain recombines TRBV7-9 with TRBJ2-3; D is uncertain. The CDR3 has 13 residues. In germline, CDR1 is SEHNR, CDR2 FQNEAQ (reference sequence). Trimming pared 5 bases from V and 6 bases from J, leaving 12 bases between. CDR3 sequence (DNA): TGTGCCAGCAGCCACCTTCTTGCGGATACGCAGTATTTT. As protein: CASSHLLADTQYF.

On this clonotype: A much larger clone differs from this one at a single base, so this may be a read error. This rearrangement joins TRBV7-9 to TRBJ2-7; D remains ambiguous. This CDR3 has 12 amino acids. Germline CDR1 reads SEHNR; CDR2 reads FQNEAQ (reference sequence). This CDR3 reads CAGSPIGHEQYF. The CDR3 coding sequence is TGTGCCGGCAGCCCCATAGGGCACGAGCAGTACTTC.

This clonotype was recorded a few times. The chain joins TRBV5-6 to TRBJ2-6; maybe TRBD2 (6 bases). Germline lookup yields CDR1 SGHDT and CDR2 YYEEEE. Trimming pared 4 bases from V and 0 bases from J, leaving 14 bases between. The CDR3 consists of 17 residues. The CDR3 loop reads CASSAPGVGSGANVLTF. In DNA, the CDR3 is TGTGCCAGCAGCGCCCCGGGGGTTGGCTCTGGGGCCAACGTCCTGACTTTC.

V is TRBV9 and J is TRBJ2-3; D is unresolved. The V end lost 0 bases, the J end lost 2 bases, and 7 bases lay between the germline ends. CDR3 length equals 14 residues. Germline CDR1 is SGDLS and CDR2 is YYNGEE. DNA for the CDR3: TGTGCCAGCAGCGTAGCTCAGAACACAGATACGCAGTATTTT. As protein: CASSVAQNTDTQYF. The entire variable domain, with the rest obtained from reference TRBV9 and TRBJ2-3, is as follows: DSGVTQTPKHLITATGQRVTLRCSPRSGDLSVYWYQQSLDQGLQFLIQYYNGEERAKGNILERFSAQQFPDLHSELNLSSLELGDSALYFCASSVAQNTDTQYFGPGTRLTVL.

This clonotype has only a few counts. The chain has TRBV6-1 and TRBJ1-2; D perhaps matches TRBD1 (5 bases). From germline, CDR1 is MNHNS and CDR2 SASEGT. Between the trimmed V and J ends, which lost 6 bases and 4 bases, there was a span of 12 bases. The CDR3 extends over 13 amino acids. CDR3 nucleotides: TGTGCCAGCAGATTGGACACGTCCTATGGCTACACCTTC. This translates into CASRLDTSYGYTF.

This clonotype was found a few times. The chain carries TRBV20-1 and TRBJ2-1; perhaps TRBD2 as D (6 bases). V gave up 0 bases and J gave up 6 bases, with 12 bases separating them. The germline V gene has CDR1 DFQATT and CDR2 SNEGSKA (reference sequence). The CDR3 consists of 14 residues. CDR3 DNA: TGCAGTGCTAGAGATCCCCGAGCGGGCAATGAGCAGTTCTTC. Amino acid sequence: CSARDPRAGNEQFF.

Only a few counts were recorded for this clonotype. This chain joins TRBV7-6 and TRBJ2-1, with D maybe TRBD2 (5 bases). The CDR3 spans 15 residues. The germline CDR1 and CDR2 sequences are SGHVS and FNYEAQ. V lost 5 bases to trimming and J lost 4 bases, with 15 bases between them. CDR3 sequence: CASSTGLFKYNEQFF. CDR3 bases: TGTGCCAGCAGCACCGGACTGTTTAAGTACAATGAGCAGTTCTTC.